Following are 10 T cell receptor beta chains from one sample sequenced in a study of CD4 T cells in relation to SARS-CoV-2 and coronaviruses. Data came from immunoSEQ multiplex PCR; TCRdb stores just in-frame clones and leaves some out. The profile covers 60,000 to 80,000 clones, with around 87% appearing a single time and around 1.5% taken by the ten largest. The unexposed donors gave CD4+ T cells in about 2011-2019, prior to COVID-19. Sequenced input: memory CD4+ T cells from PBMCs. The receptors come from a human donor in good health.

J is TRBJ1-2 and V is TRBV19, with 7 bases matching TRBD1. Germline CDR1 LNHDA, CDR2 SQIVND (reference sequence). V lost 3 bases to trimming and J lost 3 bases; unmatched junction nucleotides: 7. The CDR3 totals 15 residues. This CDR3 reads CASSMGQGDYYGYTF. CDR3 sequence (DNA): TGTGCCAGTAGTATGGGTCAGGGGGATTACTATGGCTACACCTTC.

The chain carries TRBV29-1 and TRBJ2-5; D is tentatively TRBD1 or TRBD2 (5 bases each). V lost 7 bases to trimming and J lost 1 base, with 13 bases between them. This CDR3 spans 13 amino acids. Germline loops: CDR1 SQVTM, CDR2 ANQGSEA. The CDR3 DNA follows: TGCAGCGAAATACGGGACCTCCAAGAGACCCAGTACTTC. Residues: CSEIRDLQETQYF.

The chain employs TRBV12-5 and TRBJ1-2, with D unclear. Germline CDR1 LGHNT, CDR2 FRNRAP. Trimming pared 7 bases from V and 2 bases from J, leaving 11 bases between. This CDR3 has 13 amino acids. CDR3 coding DNA: TGTGCTAGTGCAGGTCCCCCAAACTATGGCTACACCTTC. It translates to CASAGPPNYGYTF.

This clone was picked up one time. The chain recombines TRBV11-2 with TRBJ2-3; D possibly corresponds to TRBD1 (6 bases). The V gene lost 7 bases and the J gene lost 10 bases, with 18 bases spanning the gap. The CDR3 runs 13 residues. From germline, CDR1 is SGHAT and CDR2 FQNNGV. The CDR3 DNA reads TGTGCCAGCACTACCACAGGGTCCCGTCCGCAGTATTTT. This gives the protein CASTTTGSRPQYF.

This rearrangement joins TRBV6-5 to TRBJ1-1, with D unresolved. CDR3 length equals 14 residues. Trimming removed 0 bases at V and 2 bases at J, with 7 bases between. Germline CDR1 reads MNHEY; CDR2 reads SVGAGI. CDR3 amino acids: CASSYSLANTEAFF. CDR3 nucleotide sequence: TGTGCCAGCAGTTACTCGTTGGCCAACACTGAAGCTTTCTTT.

V is TRBV19 and J is TRBJ1-6, with TRBD1 as a possible D gene (5 bases). Germline CDR1 LNHDA, CDR2 SQIVND (reference sequence). The CDR3 runs 14 residues. Trimming stripped 11 bases from V and 7 bases from J, with 18 bases between. The CDR3 bases are TGTGCCTGCTGCGGGGGGTCCGCCAATTCACCCCTCCACTTT. Amino acids: CACCGGSANSPLHF.

The V call is TRBV7-3, the J call TRBJ2-5, with D maybe TRBD1 (5 bases). The germline V gene encodes CDR1 SGHTA and CDR2 FQGTGA. This CDR3 comprises 14 residues. V lost 0 bases and J 4 bases, leaving 9 bases between the germline ends. The CDR3 nucleotides are TGTGCCAGCAGCTTAACTCCAGGGATAGAGACCCAGTACTTC. Translation: CASSLTPGIETQYF.

In its sample, this clone was seen once. This chain uses TRBV10-2 with TRBJ2-5, with D perhaps TRBD1 (5 bases). Between the trimmed V and J ends, which lost 2 bases and 4 bases, there was a span of 11 bases. The CDR3 length is 14 residues. Germline-derived CDR1 and CDR2 are WSHSY and SAAADI. DNA of the CDR3: TGCGCCAGCAGTGAGGGGCAGGGTCGAGAGACCCAGTACTTC. This encodes CASSEGQGRETQYF.

The V call is TRBV28, the J call TRBJ1-2; tentatively, D is TRBD1 (5 bases). The CDR3 loop spans 11 amino acids. The V end lost 8 bases, the J end lost 7 bases, and 11 bases lay between the germline ends. Germline V gene data show CDR1 as MDHEN and CDR2 as SYDVKM. The CDR3 reads CASGREGGYTF. The CDR3 nucleotides read TGTGCCAGCGGCAGGGAGGGTGGCTACACCTTC.

The chain combines TRBV9 with TRBJ1-5, with D possibly matching TRBD1 (5 bases). Trimming cost V 0 bases and J 5 bases, with 12 bases left between them. The germline V gene encodes CDR1 SGDLS and CDR2 YYNGEE. CDR3 size: 15 residues. CDR3 region: CASSVAGDPDQPQHF. DNA for the CDR3: TGTGCCAGCAGCGTAGCTGGGGACCCGGATCAGCCCCAGCATTTT.